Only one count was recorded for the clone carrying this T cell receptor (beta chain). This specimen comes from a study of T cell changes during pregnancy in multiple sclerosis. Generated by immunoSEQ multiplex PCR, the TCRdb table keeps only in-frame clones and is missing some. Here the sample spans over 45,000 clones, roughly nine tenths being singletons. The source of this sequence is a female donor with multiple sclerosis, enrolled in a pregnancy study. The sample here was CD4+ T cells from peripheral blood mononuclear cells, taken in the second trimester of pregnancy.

The CDR3 sequence: CASSETRGVLYGYTF. DNA of the CDR3: TGTGCCAGCAGTGAGACCAGGGGTGTTCTTTATGGCTACACCTTC. The rearrangement uses TRBV2 and TRBJ1-2, with D maybe TRBD1 (6 bases). Germline CDR1 reads SNHLY; CDR2 reads FYNNEI. CDR3 length: 15 residues. Between the trimmed V and J ends, which lost 3 bases and 5 bases, there was a span of 16 bases.